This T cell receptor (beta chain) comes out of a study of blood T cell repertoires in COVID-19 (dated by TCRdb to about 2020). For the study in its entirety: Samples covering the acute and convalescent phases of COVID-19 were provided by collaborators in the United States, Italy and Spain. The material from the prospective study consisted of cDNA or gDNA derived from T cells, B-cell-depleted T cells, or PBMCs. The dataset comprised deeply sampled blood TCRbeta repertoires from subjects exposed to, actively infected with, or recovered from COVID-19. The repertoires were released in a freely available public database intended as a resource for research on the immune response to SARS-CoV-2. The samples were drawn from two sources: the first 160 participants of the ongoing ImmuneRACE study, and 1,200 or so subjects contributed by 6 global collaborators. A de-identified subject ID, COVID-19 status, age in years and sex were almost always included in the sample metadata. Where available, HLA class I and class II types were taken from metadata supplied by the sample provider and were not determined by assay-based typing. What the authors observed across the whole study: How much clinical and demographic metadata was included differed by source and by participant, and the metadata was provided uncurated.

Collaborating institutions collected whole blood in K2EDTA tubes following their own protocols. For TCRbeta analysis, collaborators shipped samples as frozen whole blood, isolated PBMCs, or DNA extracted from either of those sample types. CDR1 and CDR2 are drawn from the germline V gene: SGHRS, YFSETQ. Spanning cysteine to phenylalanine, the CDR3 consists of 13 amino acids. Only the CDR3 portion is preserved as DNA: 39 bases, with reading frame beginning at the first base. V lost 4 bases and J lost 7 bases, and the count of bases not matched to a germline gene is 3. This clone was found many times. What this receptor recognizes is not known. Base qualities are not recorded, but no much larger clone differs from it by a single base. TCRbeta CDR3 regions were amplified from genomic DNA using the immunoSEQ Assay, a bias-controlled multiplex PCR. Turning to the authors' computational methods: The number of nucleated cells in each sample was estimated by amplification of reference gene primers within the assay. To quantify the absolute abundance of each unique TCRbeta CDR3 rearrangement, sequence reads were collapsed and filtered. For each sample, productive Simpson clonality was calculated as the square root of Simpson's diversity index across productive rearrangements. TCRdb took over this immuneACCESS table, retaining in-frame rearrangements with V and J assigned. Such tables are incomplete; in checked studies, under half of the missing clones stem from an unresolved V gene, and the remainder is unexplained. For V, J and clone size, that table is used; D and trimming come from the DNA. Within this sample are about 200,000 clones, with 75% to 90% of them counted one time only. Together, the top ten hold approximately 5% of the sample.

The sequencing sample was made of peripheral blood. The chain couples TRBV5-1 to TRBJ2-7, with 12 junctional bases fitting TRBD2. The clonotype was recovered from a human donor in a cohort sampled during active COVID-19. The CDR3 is CASSVLAGGEQYF. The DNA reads TGCGCCAGCAGCGTACTAGCGGGGGGAGAGCAGTACTTC.